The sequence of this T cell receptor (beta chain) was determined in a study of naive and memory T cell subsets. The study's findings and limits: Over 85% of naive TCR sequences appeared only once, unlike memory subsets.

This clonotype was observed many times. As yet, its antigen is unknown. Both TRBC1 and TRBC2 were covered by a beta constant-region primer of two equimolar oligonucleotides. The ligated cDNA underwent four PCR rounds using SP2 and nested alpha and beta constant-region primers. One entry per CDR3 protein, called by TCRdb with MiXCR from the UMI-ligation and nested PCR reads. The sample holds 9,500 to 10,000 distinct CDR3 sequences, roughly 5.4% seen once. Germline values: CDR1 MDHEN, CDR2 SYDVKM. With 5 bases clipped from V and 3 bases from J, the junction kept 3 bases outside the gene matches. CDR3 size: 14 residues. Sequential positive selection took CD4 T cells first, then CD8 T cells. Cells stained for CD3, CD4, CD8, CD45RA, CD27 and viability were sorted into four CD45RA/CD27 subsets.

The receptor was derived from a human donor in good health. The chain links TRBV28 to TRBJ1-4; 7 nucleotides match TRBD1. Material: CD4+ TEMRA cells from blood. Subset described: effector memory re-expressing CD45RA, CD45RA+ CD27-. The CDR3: CASSQDRPNEKLFF. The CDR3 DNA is TGTGCCAGCAGTCAGGACAGGCCTAATGAAAAACTGTTTTTT. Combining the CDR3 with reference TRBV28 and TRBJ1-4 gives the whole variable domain DVKVTQSSRYLVKRTGEKVFLECVQDMDHENMFWYRQDPGLGLRLIYFSYDVKMKEKGDIPEGYSVSREKKERFSLILESASTNQTSMYLCASSQDRPNEKLFFGSGTQLSVL.